Each of the 29 T cell receptor beta chains below was sequenced from the same sample in a study of blood T cell repertoires in COVID-19. Generated by immunoSEQ multiplex PCR, the TCRdb table keeps only in-frame clones and is missing some. The table includes about 320,000 clones, around 90% detected once. The sequenced material came from PBMCs or T cells enriched from blood (not recorded which). Receptor source: a man in his sixties who had recovered from COVID-19.

This clone was seen a single time. The gene calls are TRBV19 and TRBJ1-1; 7 nucleotides line up with TRBD1. The V gene end was trimmed by 8 bases and the J gene end by 7 bases; junction bases not matched to a gene: 10. The germline CDR1 and CDR2 sequences are LNHDA and SQIVND (reference sequence). CDR3 length: 13 amino acids. CDR3 sequence reads: CASAMDRFGEAFF. CDR3 bases: TGTGCCAGTGCGATGGACAGGTTCGGTGAAGCTTTCTTT.

This clone was recorded only once. This chain joins TRBV20-1 and TRBJ1-1; D is ambiguous. Germline-derived CDR1 and CDR2 are DFQATT and SNEGSKA (reference sequence). This CDR3 has 9 amino acids. CDR3 loop: CRAGAEAFF. The CDR3, as DNA: TGCAGAGCAGGCGCTGAAGCTTTCTTT.

This rearrangement joins TRBV2 to TRBJ2-3; perhaps TRBD1 as D (5 bases). Germline V lookup: CDR1 SNHLY, CDR2 FYNNEI. This CDR3 region has 14 residues. V dropped 4 bases and J dropped 5 bases, with 13 bases sitting between them. DNA for the CDR3: TGTGCCAGCAGTGCGGCAGGGTCAGGAGATACGCAGTATTTT. The encoded protein is CASSAAGSGDTQYF.

The chain recombines TRBV4-1 with TRBJ1-2; possibly TRBD1 for D (5 bases). V was trimmed by 4 bases and J by 3 bases, leaving 9 bases between them. The CDR3 covers 13 residues. CDR1 MGHRA and CDR2 YSYEKL come from the germline V gene. The DNA of the CDR3 is TGCGCCAGCAGCCTGGCGGGGGACTATGGCTACACCTTC. It yields the protein CASSLAGDYGYTF.

This clone was counted a few times. This chain uses TRBV11-2 with TRBJ1-5; D might be TRBD1 (5 bases). Trimming took off 4 bases at V and 4 bases at J, with 17 bases between the two ends. Germline CDR1 and CDR2: SGHAT and FQNNGV. This CDR3 has 16 amino acids. The CDR3 DNA follows: TGTGCCAGCAGCTCTGGGGGGGAGGGTTGGAATCAGCCCCAGCATTTT. It encodes CASSSGGEGWNQPQHF. Based on the CDR3 plus reference TRBV11-2 and TRBJ1-5, the full variable domain is EAGVAQSPRYKIIEKRQSVAFWCNPISGHATLYWYQQILGQGPKLLIQFQNNGVVDDSQLPKDRFSAERLKGVDSTLKIQPAKLEDSAVYLCASSSGGEGWNQPQHFGDGTRLSIL.

The V call is TRBV5-5, the J call TRBJ1-2; 7 bases align to TRBD1. This CDR3 region has 14 residues. CDR1 SGHKS and CDR2 YYEKEE come from the germline V gene (reference sequence). Trimming cost V 7 bases and J 0 bases; bases outside gene matches: 6. The CDR3 DNA follows: TGTGCCAGCGGGACAGAAGTAACTAACTATGGCTACACCTTC. Encoded protein: CASGTEVTNYGYTF.

The J gene is TRBJ1-5, the V gene TRBV19; 9 bases map to TRBD1. Germline V lookup: CDR1 LNHDA, CDR2 SQIVND (reference sequence). This CDR3 is built from 17 residues. The V gene end was trimmed by 4 bases and the J gene end by 2 bases; junction bases not matched to a gene: 9. CDR3 sequence reads: CASSTPDRGSGNQPQHF. CDR3 DNA sequence: TGTGCCAGTAGTACCCCGGACAGGGGAAGCGGCAATCAGCCCCAGCATTTT.

The chain carries TRBV4-1 and TRBJ1-6, with no clear D. The V and J ends lost 6 bases and 10 bases respectively, with 10 bases between them. The CDR3 extends over 12 amino acids. The germline gives CDR1 MGHRA, CDR2 YSYEKL. Written as DNA, the CDR3 is TGCGCCAGCAGTTCTGCAGGCTCACCCCTCCACTTT. This gives the protein CASSSAGSPLHF.

The chain links TRBV7-9 to TRBJ1-1, with D possibly being TRBD1 (6 bases). V was pared by 8 bases and J by 4 bases, with 17 bases between. CDR3 length: 14 residues. The germline CDR1 and CDR2 sequences are SEHNR and FQNEAQ (reference sequence). CDR3 residues: CASGVRGAPTEAFF. The CDR3 DNA reads TGTGCCAGCGGTGTCAGGGGAGCCCCCACTGAAGCTTTCTTT.

The J gene is TRBJ2-7, the V gene TRBV11-3; D remains ambiguous. Germline V gene lookup returns CDR1 SGHNT and CDR2 YENEEA. The CDR3 spans 15 residues. The ends were cut back, 5 bases at V and 6 bases at J, with 20 bases in the middle. The CDR3 loop is CASSALMGTLSEQYF. CDR3 DNA sequence: TGTGCCAGCAGCGCGCTCATGGGCACTCTCTCCGAGCAGTACTTC.

The CDR3 sequence: CASNHDREAFF. The CDR3 nucleotides are TGCGCCAGCAATCACGACAGGGAAGCTTTCTTT. V usage is TRBV10-2 and J usage is TRBJ1-1; maybe TRBD1 (6 bases). The CDR3 length is 11 residues. V was pared by 7 bases and J by 8 bases, with 11 bases between. Germline CDR1 and CDR2: WSHSY and SAAADI.

DNA of the CDR3: TGTGCCAGCAGTTTAGATGGGGCGCGTGAGCAGTACTTC. It yields the protein CASSLDGAREQYF. The rearrangement joins TRBV12-3 or TRBV12-4 to TRBJ2-7, with D perhaps matching TRBD1 (5 bases). Trimming stripped 1 base from V and 7 bases from J, with 11 bases between. CDR3 length: 13 residues.

V and J are TRBV6-5 and TRBJ2-7, with TRBD1 matching over 7 bases. Germline V gene sequence: CDR1 MNHEY, CDR2 SVGAGI. The CDR3 has 14 amino acids. The J segment lost 4 bases and the V segment lost 5 bases, leaving 8 bases of the junction unmatched. The CDR3 bases are TGTGCCAGCAGTCCCTGGGACAGCGGATACGAGCAGTACTTC. Translated, it gives CASSPWDSGYEQYF.

This rearrangement joins TRBV7-9 to TRBJ2-2; 10 positions agree with TRBD2. Germline V gene lookup returns CDR1 SEHNR and CDR2 FQNEAQ (reference sequence). J was trimmed by 0 bases and V by 2 bases; bases with no gene match: 3. CDR3 size: 17 residues. CDR3 sequence reads: CASSLQRGGPNTGELFF. The CDR3 DNA sequence: TGTGCCAGCAGCTTACAGCGGGGGGGCCCGAACACCGGGGAGCTGTTTTTT.

This clone was seen once. This chain joins TRBV7-9 and TRBJ2-1, with D possibly being TRBD1 (5 bases). The germline V gene has CDR1 SEHNR and CDR2 FQNEAQ (reference sequence). V was clipped by 4 bases and J by 7 bases, with 26 bases between them. The CDR3 runs 18 residues. DNA of the CDR3: TGTGCCAGCAGCTCGCAGGCTACAGGAACCATCCGGATAAATGAGCAGTTCTTC. Translation gives CASSSQATGTIRINEQFF.

As regards this clone: The same CDR3 is also encoded by other DNA sequences in this sample. This rearrangement joins TRBV18 to TRBJ2-3; TRBD2 aligns across 10 bases. Looked up from germline, CDR1 is KGHSH and CDR2 is LQKENI. The length of the CDR3 is 15 residues. Trimming removed 3 bases from V and 1 base from J; junction bases left unmatched: 1. The CDR3: CASSPGLAGTDTQYF. CDR3 bases: TGTGCCAGCTCACCCGGACTAGCGGGCACAGATACGCAGTATTTT.

The chain joins TRBV7-2 to TRBJ1-2; D uncertain. The CDR3 extends over 12 amino acids. Trimming pared 1 base from V and 3 bases from J, leaving 3 bases between. Germline CDR1 is SGHTA and CDR2 is FQGNSA. The CDR3 nucleotides are TGTGCCAGCAGCTTAGTCTACTATGGCTACACCTTC. Its translation is CASSLVYYGYTF.

This rearrangement joins TRBV18 to TRBJ2-3; 8 positions agree with TRBD2. From germline, CDR1 is KGHSH and CDR2 LQKENI. The ends lost 5 bases at V and 6 bases at J; junction bases unmatched: 7. The CDR3 is 14 residues long. Here the CDR3 reads CASSASGSYDTQYF. The CDR3 DNA reads as TGTGCCAGCTCAGCAAGCGGGAGTTATGATACGCAGTATTTT.

This rearrangement joins TRBV28 to TRBJ1-1; D gene unclear. The CDR3 is 14 residues long. The V gene's germline CDR1 is MDHEN and CDR2 SYDVKM. V was shortened by 6 bases and J by 3 bases, with 14 bases between the two germline ends. CDR3 DNA: TGTGCCAGCAGAACCCCAGGAAAGGACACTGAAGCTTTCTTT. It codes for CASRTPGKDTEAFF.

The chain carries TRBV9 and TRBJ2-3, with 12 bases fitting TRBD2. V trimming: 3 bases; J trimming: 2 bases; junction bases outside the gene matches: 4. Per the germline V gene, CDR1 is SGDLS and CDR2 is YYNGEE. The CDR3 has 16 amino acids. CDR3 sequence: CASSGSSGRATDTQYF. The CDR3, as DNA: TGTGCCAGCAGCGGGTCTAGCGGGAGGGCCACAGATACGCAGTATTTT.

V gene TRBV11-2 combines with J gene TRBJ2-1; TRBD1 is a possible D gene (5 bases). The CDR3 runs 12 residues. Germline-derived CDR1 and CDR2 are SGHAT and FQNNGV. The V gene lost 5 bases and the J gene lost 9 bases, with 11 bases spanning the gap. The CDR3 here is CASSPLGREQFF. CDR3 nucleotides: TGTGCCAGCAGCCCCCTGGGGCGTGAGCAGTTCTTC. The complete variable domain, with remaining parts taken from reference TRBV11-2 and TRBJ2-1, reads EAGVAQSPRYKIIEKRQSVAFWCNPISGHATLYWYQQILGQGPKLLIQFQNNGVVDDSQLPKDRFSAERLKGVDSTLKIQPAKLEDSAVYLCASSPLGREQFFGPGTRLTVL.

The chain recombines TRBV7-2 with TRBJ2-2, with 12 bases identical to TRBD2. Germline V gene sequence: CDR1 SGHTA, CDR2 FQGNSA. V dropped 7 bases and J dropped 5; count of bases not matched to a gene: 5. This CDR3 region has 15 residues. CDR3 sequence: CASTPSGGVTGELFF. DNA of the CDR3: TGTGCCAGCACCCCTAGCGGGGGGGTAACCGGGGAGCTGTTTTTT.

The J gene is TRBJ2-5, the V gene TRBV6-5; 7 nucleotides align to TRBD1. The CDR3 runs to 15 residues. Trimming cost V 7 bases and J 2 bases; bases outside gene matches: 10. CDR1 is MNHEY, CDR2 SVGAGI, per germline. CDR3 amino acids: CASTSLPGQQETQYF. The CDR3 coding sequence is TGTGCCAGCACCTCCCTACCGGGACAGCAAGAGACCCAGTACTTC.

This chain connects TRBV6-1 to TRBJ2-7; a possible D gene is TRBD1 (5 bases). Between the trimmed V and J ends, which lost 3 bases and 5 bases, there was a span of 11 bases. The V gene's germline CDR1 is MNHNS and CDR2 SASEGT. The CDR3 covers 13 residues. The CDR3: CASSDRRDHEQYF. DNA of the CDR3: TGTGCCAGCAGTGATCGCAGGGATCACGAGCAGTACTTC.

The chain uses TRBV7-6 and TRBJ1-1; 8 bases are shared with TRBD1. The V gene's germline CDR1 is SGHVS and CDR2 FNYEAQ. The CDR3 spans 16 residues. The trim removed 1 base at V and 6 bases at J, leaving 10 bases unmatched. The DNA for the CDR3 is TGTGCCAGCAGCTTAGACTTCAGGGGGCAGTTCGCTGAAGCTTTCTTT. Translating gives CASSLDFRGQFAEAFF.

This chain links TRBV10-1 with TRBJ1-1, with TRBD1 matching over 9 bases. The CDR3 loop spans 14 amino acids. Germline values: CDR1 WNHNN, CDR2 SYGVQD (reference sequence). V shed 3 bases and J 7 bases; nucleotides not matched to a gene: 6. The CDR3 loop is CASSEWDRVDEAFF. The CDR3, as DNA: TGCGCCAGCAGTGAATGGGACAGGGTGGATGAAGCTTTCTTT.

The CDR3: CAWSVGTWTGELFF. CDR3 sequence (DNA): TGTGCCTGGAGTGTAGGGACTTGGACCGGGGAGCTGTTTTTT. The chain uses TRBV30 and TRBJ2-2, with D possibly being TRBD2 (6 bases). CDR3 length: 14 amino acids. The V end was cut by 0 bases, the J end by 5 bases, with 10 bases between. Germline values: CDR1 GTSNPN, CDR2 SVGIG (reference sequence).

This clone has at least ten counts. The V call is TRBV7-2, the J call TRBJ1-6; 10 bases align to TRBD1. The germline CDR1 and CDR2 sequences are SGHTA and FQGNSA. V lost 5 bases to trimming and J lost 9 bases; unmatched junction nucleotides: 19. This CDR3 has 19 residues. The CDR3: CASSLRAGTGVLAGSPLHF. The CDR3 bases are TGTGCCAGCAGCCTCCGGGCCGGGACAGGGGTTTTGGCGGGTTCACCCCTCCACTTT.

The chain employs TRBV7-9 and TRBJ2-1; TRBD2 might be the D (5 bases). The CDR3 sequence is 14 residues long. Per the germline V gene, CDR1 is SEHNR and CDR2 is FQNEAQ (reference sequence). The V and J ends lost 1 base and 1 base respectively, with 5 bases between them. DNA for the CDR3: TGTGCCAGCAGCTTAGGAGGGTCCTACAATGAGCAGTTCTTC. It translates to CASSLGGSYNEQFF.